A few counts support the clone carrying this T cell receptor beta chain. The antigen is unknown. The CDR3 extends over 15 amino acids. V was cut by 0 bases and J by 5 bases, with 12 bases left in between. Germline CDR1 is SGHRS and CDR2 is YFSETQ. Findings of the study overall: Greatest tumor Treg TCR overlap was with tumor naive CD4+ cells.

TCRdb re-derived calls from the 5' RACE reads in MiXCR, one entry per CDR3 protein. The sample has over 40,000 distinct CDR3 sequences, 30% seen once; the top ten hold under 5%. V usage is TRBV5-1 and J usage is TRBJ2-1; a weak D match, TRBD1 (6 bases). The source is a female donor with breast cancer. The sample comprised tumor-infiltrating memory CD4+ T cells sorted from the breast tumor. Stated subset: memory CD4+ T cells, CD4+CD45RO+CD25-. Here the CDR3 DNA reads TGCGCCAGCAGCTTGGCCAGGACAGTAAACAATGAGCAGTTCTTC. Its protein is CASSLARTVNNEQFF.